This T cell receptor (beta chain) was recorded in a study of naive CD8 T cells in extremely preterm neonates. Study conclusions and caveats: Preterm infants showed shorter CDR3s, fewer N additions and less trimming than older groups. Compared with all age groups, preterm neonates showed less repertoire richness. Shared CDR3 nucleotide sequences: preterm around 3%, term 0.35% to 0.4%, children about 0.029%, adults more than 0.0075%.

Method: immunoSEQ multiplex PCR; TCRdb's copy keeps in-frame clones and lacks some. The table records roughly 5,300 clones, about 97% of them present only once. Healthy children aged roughly 15-60 months having elective surgery, and healthy nonsmoking adults, gave blood. Losses at the gene ends were 1 base for V and 5 bases for J; bases not matched to a gene: 6. CDR1 is LNHDA and CDR2 is SQIVND in the germline V gene (reference sequence). CDR3 length equals 16 residues. Points on this clone: Its target is unknown.

Specimen: naive CD8+ T cells from blood. The chain employs TRBV19 and TRBJ1-5, with 9 positions matching TRBD1. This receptor was obtained from a human donor in good health. CDR3 loop: CASSIVGTGFDQPQHF. CDR3 in DNA: TGTGCCAGTAGTATAGTAGGGACAGGGTTTGATCAGCCCCAGCATTTT.